These T cell receptor beta chains were read from a single sample in a study of blood T cells in healthy people across ages. TCRdb independently ran MiXCR on the 5' RACE reads; one entry per CDR3 protein. The sample gives about 780,000 distinct CDR3 sequences, about 42% of which show up once; 18% is in the top ten. Sequenced input: blood. The source of these receptors is a man at least 80 years old in good health. The conserved cysteine and the conserved F or W are not part of the CDR3 here.

J gene: TRBJ2-7
V gene: TRBV7-2
CDR3 protein: ASSPVAGGSYEQY

J gene: TRBJ1-4
V gene: TRBV3-1
CDR3 protein: ASSQGGTDEKLF

J gene: TRBJ1-5
V gene: TRBV5-6
CDR3 protein: ASSLMEGNQPQH

J gene: TRBJ2-1
V gene: TRBV30
CDR3 protein: AWNYRGLAGGGSYNEQF

J gene: .
V gene: TRBV27
CDR3 protein: ASSLVFRSYNEQY

J gene: TRBJ2-1
V gene: TRBV14
CDR3 protein: ASSLRDNAFSAYNEQF

J gene: TRBJ2-5
V gene: TRBV7-3
CDR3 protein: ASSLTPPPQETQY

J gene: TRBJ2-1
V gene: TRBV6-2/TRBV6-3
CDR3 protein: ASCDRDRPYNEQF

J gene: TRBJ1-4
V gene: TRBV20-1
CDR3 protein: SARDNPQRGGREKLF

J gene: TRBJ2-2
V gene: TRBV7-2
CDR3 protein: ASSVHPDRRAGELF

J gene: TRBJ2-5
V gene: TRBV29-1
CDR3 protein: SVDAKSGTSETQY

J gene: TRBJ2-5
V gene: TRBV20-1
CDR3 protein: SARGGGPETQY

J gene: TRBJ2-1
V gene: TRBV6-2/TRBV6-3
CDR3 protein: ASSYSARKF

J gene: TRBJ1-6
V gene: TRBV7-2
CDR3 protein: ASSRDSNNSPLH

J gene: TRBJ2-1
V gene: TRBV15
CDR3 protein: ATSRDRGIRDRRNNEQF

J gene: TRBJ2-7
V gene: TRBV7-3
CDR3 protein: ASSQDRGAYNEQY

J gene: TRBJ2-4
V gene: TRBV12-3/TRBV12-4
CDR3 protein: ASSLVPGEEQY

J gene: TRBJ2-5
V gene: TRBV12-3/TRBV12-4
CDR3 protein: ASSFGTDRETQY

J gene: TRBJ2-5
V gene: TRBV7-2
CDR3 protein: ASTMAGLAGSQTQY

J gene: TRBJ1-2
V gene: TRBV10-3
CDR3 protein: AISAGQGNYGYT

J gene: TRBJ2-5
V gene: TRBV10-3
CDR3 protein: AISASGGSQETQY

J gene: TRBJ2-5
V gene: TRBV5-1
CDR3 protein: ASSSDQGPQETQY

J gene: TRBJ2-7
V gene: TRBV5-1
CDR3 protein: ASSLRQGGIYEQY

J gene: TRBJ2-5
V gene: TRBV2
CDR3 protein: ASSDGRLETQY

J gene: TRBJ2-7
V gene: TRBV12-3/TRBV12-4
CDR3 protein: ASSSGTSGTYEQY

J gene: TRBJ1-5
V gene: TRBV12-3/TRBV12-4
CDR3 protein: ASSLAAKDQPQH

J gene: .
V gene: TRBV24-1
CDR3 protein: ATSSSGSLETQY

J gene: TRBJ2-1
V gene: TRBV11-2
CDR3 protein: ASSLEGGNEQF

J gene: TRBJ2-3
V gene: TRBV20-1
CDR3 protein: SASWGGGSDTQY

J gene: TRBJ2-7
V gene: TRBV20-1
CDR3 protein: SASPGLGMEEQY

J gene: TRBJ2-5
V gene: TRBV7-2
CDR3 protein: ASSPRTSGQETQY

J gene: TRBJ1-2
V gene: TRBV4-3
CDR3 protein: ASSRGDRGLGYT

J gene: TRBJ1-5
V gene: TRBV29-1
CDR3 protein: SVGEFHQPQH

J gene: TRBJ2-1
V gene: TRBV9
CDR3 protein: ASSSQRYNEQF

J gene: TRBJ2-7
V gene: TRBV5-1
CDR3 protein: ASSQDNPVYEQY

J gene: TRBJ2-7
V gene: TRBV27
CDR3 protein: ASSPNWTSGRAPYNEQY

J gene: TRBJ2-2
V gene: TRBV5-1
CDR3 protein: ASSPGQNDLTGELF